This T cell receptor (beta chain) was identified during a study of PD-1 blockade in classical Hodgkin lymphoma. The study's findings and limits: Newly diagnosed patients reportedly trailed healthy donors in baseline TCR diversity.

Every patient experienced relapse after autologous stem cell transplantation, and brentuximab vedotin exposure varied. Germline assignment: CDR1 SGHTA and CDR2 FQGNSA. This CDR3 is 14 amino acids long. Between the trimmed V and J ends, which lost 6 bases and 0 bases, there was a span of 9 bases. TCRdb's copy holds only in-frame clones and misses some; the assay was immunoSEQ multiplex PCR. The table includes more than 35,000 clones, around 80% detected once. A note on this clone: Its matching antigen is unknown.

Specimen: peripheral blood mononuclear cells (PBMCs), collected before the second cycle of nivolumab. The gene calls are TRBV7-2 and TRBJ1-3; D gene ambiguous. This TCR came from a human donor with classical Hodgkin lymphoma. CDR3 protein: CASSIGFSGNTIYF. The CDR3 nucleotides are TGTGCCAGCAGTATAGGGTTCTCTGGAAACACCATATATTTT.